The clone carrying this T cell receptor (beta chain) was counted a few times. No antigen is known for it. Indicated time point: pre-sensitization, week 0. Stated treatment: therapeutic diphenylcyclopropenone sensitization with weekly scalp DPC. The data originate from a study of human T cells and chemical hapten exposure. Study at large: Sensitization involved placing 2% DPC onto a 2 cm by 2 cm region of upper inner arm skin.

Study-wide findings and caveats: TCRs above 1 in 1000 frequency did not change with DPC sensitization. Controls formed significantly fewer large CDR3 similarity clusters than expanded TCRs did.

TCRdb reanalysed the RACE reads using MiXCR and keeps one entry per CDR3 protein. This table has fewer than 140,000 distinct CDR3 sequences, approximately 12% appearing once. Sequencing was performed on whole blood, taken in connection with sensitization to the hapten diphenylcyclopropenone (DPC). The origin of this receptor is a woman aged 50 to 60 with alopecia areata. Some clones in this sample may be carry-over from other donors' samples.

The CDR3, as DNA: TGTGCCAGCAGCCCCAACAGGGGGCGCGGTGAAGCTTTCTTT. This translates into CASSPNRGRGEAFF. The chain has TRBV7-9 and TRBJ1-1, with 9 bases lining up with TRBD1. Germline CDR1 is SEHNR and CDR2 is FQNEAQ (reference sequence). The J segment lost 7 bases and the V segment lost 5 bases, leaving 8 bases of the junction unmatched. This CDR3 region has 14 residues.